This T cell receptor beta chain was identified during a study of control samples from healthy donors and cancer patients. The protocol was immunoSEQ multiplex PCR, while the TCRdb copy is restricted to in-frame clones and leaves out a portion. The sample holds some 87,000 clones; 75% to 85% are singletons and the top ten take more than 9%. V shed 1 base and J shed 1 base, with 7 bases lying between them. Germline V gene lookup returns CDR1 MGHRA and CDR2 YSYEKL. CDR3 length: 14 residues. This clonotype was sampled from a man aged 55 to 69 with head and neck cancer. The chain joins TRBV4-1 to TRBJ2-5; D is unresolved. Sequenced material: PBMCs. The CDR3 DNA reads as TGCGCCAGCAGCCAAGTTCAGGTCCAAGAGACCCAGTACTTC. Its translation: CASSQVQVQETQYF.